One TCR beta chain is described in this entry. Patients were excluded for autoimmune disease history or systemic immunosuppression. The sample comes from a study of OX40 agonist ivuxolimab in advanced cancers. In the study overall: Partial responses were achieved by three patients, one with hepatocellular carcinoma and two with cutaneous melanoma.

Germline V gene data show CDR1 as LNHNV and CDR2 as YYDKDF (reference sequence). V lost 0 bases, J lost 3 bases, and 9 bases lay in between. The CDR3 sequence is 14 residues long. The assay was immunoSEQ multiplex PCR, and TCRdb's table has in-frame clones only and misses some. The data hold about 14,000 clones, with 87% observed a single time. The sequence derives from an adult with an advanced solid tumor such as melanoma, head and neck, liver or kidney cancer. Sequencing used CD4+ or CD8+ T cells sorted from blood, obtained in a trial of the OX40 agonist ivuxolimab. The chain carries TRBV15 and TRBJ2-7; D may correspond to TRBD1 or TRBD2 (5 bases each). The CDR3 nucleotides read TGTGCCACCAGCAGAGATTGGGGGAACTACGAGCAGTACTTC. Protein: CATSRDWGNYEQYF. The variable domain in full, with the rest retrieved from reference TRBV15 and TRBJ2-7, is DAMVIQNPRYQVTQFGKPVTLSCSQTLNHNVMYWYQQKSSQAPKLLFHYYDKDFNNEADTPDNFQSRRPNTSFCFLDIRSPGLGDTAMYLCATSRDWGNYEQYFGPGTRLTVT.